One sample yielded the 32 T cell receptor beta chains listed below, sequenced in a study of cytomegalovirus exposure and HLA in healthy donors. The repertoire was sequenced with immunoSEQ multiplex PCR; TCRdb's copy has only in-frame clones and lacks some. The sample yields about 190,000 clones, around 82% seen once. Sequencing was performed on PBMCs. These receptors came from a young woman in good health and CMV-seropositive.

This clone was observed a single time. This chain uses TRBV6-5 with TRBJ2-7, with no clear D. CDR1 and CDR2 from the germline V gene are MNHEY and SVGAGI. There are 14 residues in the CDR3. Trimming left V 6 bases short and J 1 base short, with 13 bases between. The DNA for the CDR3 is TGTGCCAGCAGCTACGGCAGGATTTCCTACGAGCAGTACTTC. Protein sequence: CASSYGRISYEQYF.

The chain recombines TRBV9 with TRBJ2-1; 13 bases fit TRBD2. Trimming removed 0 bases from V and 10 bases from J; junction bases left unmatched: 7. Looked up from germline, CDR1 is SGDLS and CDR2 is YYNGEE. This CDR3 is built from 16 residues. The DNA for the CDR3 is TGTGCCAGCAGCGTAGGTGGTGGGACTAGCGGGGTAGAGCAGTTCTTC. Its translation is CASSVGGGTSGVEQFF.

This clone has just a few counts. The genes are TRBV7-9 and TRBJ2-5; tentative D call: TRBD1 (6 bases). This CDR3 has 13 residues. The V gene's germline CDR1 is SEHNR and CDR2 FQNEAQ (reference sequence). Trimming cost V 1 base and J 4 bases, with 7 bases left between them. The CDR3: CASSLVGGETQYF. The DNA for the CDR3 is TGTGCCAGCAGCTTAGTAGGGGGAGAGACCCAGTACTTC.

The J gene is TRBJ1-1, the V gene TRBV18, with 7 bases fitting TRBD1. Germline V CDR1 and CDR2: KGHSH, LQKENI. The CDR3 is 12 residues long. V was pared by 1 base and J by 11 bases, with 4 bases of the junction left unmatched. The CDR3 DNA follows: TGTGCCAGCTCACCACGACAGGGAGACGCTTTCTTT. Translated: CASSPRQGDAFF.

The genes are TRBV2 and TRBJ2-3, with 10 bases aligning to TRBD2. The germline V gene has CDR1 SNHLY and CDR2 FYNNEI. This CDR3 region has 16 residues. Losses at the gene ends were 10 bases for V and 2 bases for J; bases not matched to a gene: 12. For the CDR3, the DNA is TGTGCCATCCATCGGGATAGCGGGGGGTTCACAGATACGCAGTATTTT. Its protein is CAIHRDSGGFTDTQYF.

The CDR3 protein is CASRSYRGLEKLFF. The CDR3 DNA reads TGTGCCAGCAGATCCTACAGGGGGCTTGAAAAACTGTTTTTT. The J gene is TRBJ1-4, the V gene TRBV11-2, with 9 bases aligning to TRBD1. Losses at the gene ends were 6 bases for V and 7 bases for J; bases not matched to a gene: 6. The germline V gene encodes CDR1 SGHAT and CDR2 FQNNGV. The CDR3 length is 14 residues.

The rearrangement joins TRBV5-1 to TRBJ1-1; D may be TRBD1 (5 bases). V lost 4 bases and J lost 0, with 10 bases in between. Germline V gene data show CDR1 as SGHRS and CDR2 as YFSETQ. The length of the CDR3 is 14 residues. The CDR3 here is CASSAGRLNTEAFF. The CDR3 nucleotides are TGCGCCAGCAGCGCGGGACGGTTGAACACTGAAGCTTTCTTT.

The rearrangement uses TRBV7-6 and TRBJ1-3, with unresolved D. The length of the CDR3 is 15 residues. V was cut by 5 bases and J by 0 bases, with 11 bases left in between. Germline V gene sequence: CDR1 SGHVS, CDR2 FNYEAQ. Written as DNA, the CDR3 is TGTGCCAGCAGCCCCCCAGGCAACTCTGGAAACACCATATATTTT. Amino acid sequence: CASSPPGNSGNTIYF. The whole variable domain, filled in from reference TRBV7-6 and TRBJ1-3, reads GAGVSQSPRYKVTKRGQDVALRCDPISGHVSLYWYRQALGQGPEFLTYFNYEAQQDKSGLPNDRFSAERPEGSISTLTIQRTEQRDSAMYRCASSPPGNSGNTIYFGEGSWLTVV.

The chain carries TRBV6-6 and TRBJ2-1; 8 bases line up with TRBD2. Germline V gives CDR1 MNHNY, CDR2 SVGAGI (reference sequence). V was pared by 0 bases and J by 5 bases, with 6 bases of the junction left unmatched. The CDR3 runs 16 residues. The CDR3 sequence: CASSYSKLAVNNEQFF. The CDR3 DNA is TGTGCCAGCAGTTACTCTAAACTAGCGGTTAACAATGAGCAGTTCTTC.

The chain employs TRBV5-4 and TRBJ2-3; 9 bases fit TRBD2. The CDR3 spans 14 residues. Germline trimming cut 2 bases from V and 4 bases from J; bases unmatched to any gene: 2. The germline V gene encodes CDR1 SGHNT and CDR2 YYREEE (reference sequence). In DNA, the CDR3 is TGTGCCAGCAGCTTTAGCGGGGGTGCAGATACGCAGTATTTT. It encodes CASSFSGGADTQYF. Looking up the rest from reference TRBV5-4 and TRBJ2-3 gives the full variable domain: ETGVTQSPTHLIKTRGQQVTLRCSSQSGHNTVSWYQQALGQGPQFIFQYYREEENGRGNFPPRFSGLQFPNYSSELNVNALELDDSALYLCASSFSGGADTQYFGPGTRLTVL.

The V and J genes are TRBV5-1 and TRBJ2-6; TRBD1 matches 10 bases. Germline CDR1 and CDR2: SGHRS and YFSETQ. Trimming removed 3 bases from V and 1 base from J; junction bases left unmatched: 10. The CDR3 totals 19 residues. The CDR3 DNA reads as TGCGCCAGCAGCTCGCGAGGGGACAGGGGACTTTCTGGGGCCAACGTCCTGACTTTC. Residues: CASSSRGDRGLSGANVLTF. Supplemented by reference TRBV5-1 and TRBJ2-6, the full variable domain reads KAGVTQTPRYLIKTRGQQVTLSCSPISGHRSVSWYQQTPGQGLQFLFEYFSETQRNKGNFPGRFSGRQFSNSRSEMNVSTLELGDSALYLCASSSRGDRGLSGANVLTFGAGSRLTVL.

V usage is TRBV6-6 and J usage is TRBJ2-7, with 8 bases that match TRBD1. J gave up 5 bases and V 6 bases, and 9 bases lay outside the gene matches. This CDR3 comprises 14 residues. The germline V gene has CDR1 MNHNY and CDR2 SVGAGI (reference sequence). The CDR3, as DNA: TGTGCCAGCAGACCCCCGGACAGGGTCCACGAGCAGTACTTC. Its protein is CASRPPDRVHEQYF.

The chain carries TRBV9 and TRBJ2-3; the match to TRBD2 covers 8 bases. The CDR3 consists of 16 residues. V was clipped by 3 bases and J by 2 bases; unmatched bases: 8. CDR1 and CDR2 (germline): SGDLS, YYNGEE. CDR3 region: CASSALDGLATDTQYF. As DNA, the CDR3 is TGTGCCAGCAGCGCCCTCGACGGACTAGCCACAGATACGCAGTATTTT.

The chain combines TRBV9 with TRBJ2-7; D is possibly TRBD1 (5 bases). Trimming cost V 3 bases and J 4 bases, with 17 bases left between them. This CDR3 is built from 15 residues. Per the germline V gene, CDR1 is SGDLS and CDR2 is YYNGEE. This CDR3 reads CASSAGLDGQYEQYF. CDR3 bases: TGTGCCAGCAGCGCCGGATTGGACGGACAATACGAGCAGTACTTC.

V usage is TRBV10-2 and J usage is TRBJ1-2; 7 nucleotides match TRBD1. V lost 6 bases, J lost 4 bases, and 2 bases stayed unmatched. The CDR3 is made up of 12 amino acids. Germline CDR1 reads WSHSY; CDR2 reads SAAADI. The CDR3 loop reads CASSDRAYGYTF. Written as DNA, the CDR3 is TGCGCCAGCAGCGACAGGGCCTATGGCTACACCTTC.

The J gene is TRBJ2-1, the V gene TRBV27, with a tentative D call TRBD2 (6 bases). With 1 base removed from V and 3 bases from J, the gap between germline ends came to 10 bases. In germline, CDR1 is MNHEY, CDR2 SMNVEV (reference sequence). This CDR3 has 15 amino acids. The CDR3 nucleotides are TGTGCCAGCAGTTTATTCGGGGGAGGCTACAATGAGCAGTTCTTC. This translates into CASSLFGGGYNEQFF.

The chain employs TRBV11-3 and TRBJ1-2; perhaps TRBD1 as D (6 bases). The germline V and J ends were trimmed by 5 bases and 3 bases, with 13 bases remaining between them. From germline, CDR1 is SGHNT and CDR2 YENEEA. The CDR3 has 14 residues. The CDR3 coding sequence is TGTGCCAGCAGCAAAGGGGGGGTTGACTATGGCTACACCTTC. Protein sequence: CASSKGGVDYGYTF. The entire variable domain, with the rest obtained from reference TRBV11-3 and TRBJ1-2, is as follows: EAGVVQSPRYKIIEKKQPVAFWCNPISGHNTLYWYLQNLGQGPELLIRYENEEAVDDSQLPKDRFSAERLKGVDSTLKIQPAELGDSAVYLCASSKGGVDYGYTFGSGTRLTVV.

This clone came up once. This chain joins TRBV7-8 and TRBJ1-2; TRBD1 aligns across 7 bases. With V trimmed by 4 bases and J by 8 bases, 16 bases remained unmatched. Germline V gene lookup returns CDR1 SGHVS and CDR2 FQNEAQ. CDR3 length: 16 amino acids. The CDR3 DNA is TGTGCCAGCAGCTCAACACGGACAGGCCTGCCTGGGGGCTACACCTTC. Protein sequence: CASSSTRTGLPGGYTF.

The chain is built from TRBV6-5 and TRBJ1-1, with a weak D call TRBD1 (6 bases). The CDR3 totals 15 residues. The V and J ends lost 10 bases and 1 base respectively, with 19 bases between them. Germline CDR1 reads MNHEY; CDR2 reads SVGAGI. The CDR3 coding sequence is TGTGCCACCGCCCCCTTCACAGGGACGAACACTGAAGCTTTCTTT. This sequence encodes CATAPFTGTNTEAFF.

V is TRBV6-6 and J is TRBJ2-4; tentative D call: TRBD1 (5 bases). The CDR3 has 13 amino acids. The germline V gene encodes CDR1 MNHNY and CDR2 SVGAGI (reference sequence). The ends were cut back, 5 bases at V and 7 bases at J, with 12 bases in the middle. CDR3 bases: TGTGCCAGCAGTCCCGACCCAGGGAACATTCAGTACTTC. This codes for CASSPDPGNIQYF.

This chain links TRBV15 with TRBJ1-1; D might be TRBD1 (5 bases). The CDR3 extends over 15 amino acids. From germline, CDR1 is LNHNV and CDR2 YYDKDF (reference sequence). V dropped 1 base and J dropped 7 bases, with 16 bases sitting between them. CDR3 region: CATSRGGPGQVEAFF. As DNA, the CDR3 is TGTGCCACCAGCAGAGGCGGCCCAGGGCAGGTTGAAGCTTTCTTT. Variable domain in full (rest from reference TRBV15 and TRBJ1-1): DAMVIQNPRYQVTQFGKPVTLSCSQTLNHNVMYWYQQKSSQAPKLLFHYYDKDFNNEADTPDNFQSRRPNTSFCFLDIRSPGLGDTAMYLCATSRGGPGQVEAFFGQGTRLTVV.

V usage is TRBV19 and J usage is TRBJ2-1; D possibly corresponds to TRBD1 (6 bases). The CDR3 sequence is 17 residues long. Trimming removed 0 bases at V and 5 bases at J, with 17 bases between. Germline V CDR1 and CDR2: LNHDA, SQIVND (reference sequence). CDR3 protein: CASSIDLWQGTDNEQFF. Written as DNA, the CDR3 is TGTGCCAGTAGTATAGATCTATGGCAGGGGACGGACAATGAGCAGTTCTTC.

The DNA for the CDR3 is TGTGCCAGCAGTAAACTAGCGGGGGGCCCCACCGGGGAGCTGTTTTTT. Encoded protein: CASSKLAGGPTGELFF. V gene TRBV2 combines with J gene TRBJ2-2, with 12 bases identical to TRBD2. The V segment lost 5 bases and the J segment 4 bases; nucleotides outside the gene matches: 5. Germline V gene sequence: CDR1 SNHLY, CDR2 FYNNEI. The CDR3 covers 16 residues.

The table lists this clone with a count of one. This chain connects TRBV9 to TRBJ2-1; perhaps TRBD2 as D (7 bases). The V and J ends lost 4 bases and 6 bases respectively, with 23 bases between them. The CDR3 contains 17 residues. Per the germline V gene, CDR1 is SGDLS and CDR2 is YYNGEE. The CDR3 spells CASSKGGADLPGNEQFF. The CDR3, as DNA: TGTGCCAGCAGCAAGGGGGGGGCCGATCTCCCGGGCAATGAGCAGTTCTTC.

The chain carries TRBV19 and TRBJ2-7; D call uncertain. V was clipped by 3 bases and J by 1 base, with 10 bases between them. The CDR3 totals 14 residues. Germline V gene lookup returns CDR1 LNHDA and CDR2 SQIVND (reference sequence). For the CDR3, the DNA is TGTGCCAGTAGTATTCCCGGTTATTCCTACGAGCAGTACTTC. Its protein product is CASSIPGYSYEQYF.

The CDR3 DNA follows: TGTGCCAGCAGCTTCCAGTATCAAGAGACCCAGTACTTC. Translating gives CASSFQYQETQYF. The chain carries TRBV7-7 and TRBJ2-5; no firm D call. There are 13 residues in the CDR3. Germline-derived CDR1 and CDR2 are SSHAT and FNYEAQ (reference sequence). With 3 bases removed from V and 2 bases from J, the gap between germline ends came to 7 bases. The full variable domain, rest sourced from reference TRBV7-7 and TRBJ2-5, is GAGVSQSPRYKVTKRGQDVTLRCDPISSHATLYWYQQALGQGPEFLTYFNYEAQPDKSGLPSDRFSAERPEGSISTLTIQRTEQRDSAMYRCASSFQYQETQYFGPGTRLLVL.

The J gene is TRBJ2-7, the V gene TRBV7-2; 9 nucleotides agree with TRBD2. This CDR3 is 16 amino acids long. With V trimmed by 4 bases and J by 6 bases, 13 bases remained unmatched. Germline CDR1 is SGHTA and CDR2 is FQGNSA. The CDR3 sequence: CASSWGVSSGAPEQYF. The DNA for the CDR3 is TGTGCCAGCAGCTGGGGGGTTTCTAGCGGGGCTCCCGAGCAGTACTTC. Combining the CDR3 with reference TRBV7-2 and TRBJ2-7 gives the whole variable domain GAGVSQSPSNKVTEKGKDVELRCDPISGHTALYWYRQSLGQGLEFLIYFQGNSAPDKSGLPSDRFSAERTGGSVSTLTIQRTQQEDSAVYLCASSWGVSSGAPEQYFGPGTRLTVT.

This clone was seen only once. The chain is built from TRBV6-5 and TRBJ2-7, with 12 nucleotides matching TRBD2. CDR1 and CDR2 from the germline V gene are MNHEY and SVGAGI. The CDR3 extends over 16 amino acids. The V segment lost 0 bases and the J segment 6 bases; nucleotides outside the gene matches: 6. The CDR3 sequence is CASSYSASGGAGEQYF. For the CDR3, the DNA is TGTGCCAGCAGTTACTCGGCTAGCGGGGGGGCCGGCGAGCAGTACTTC.

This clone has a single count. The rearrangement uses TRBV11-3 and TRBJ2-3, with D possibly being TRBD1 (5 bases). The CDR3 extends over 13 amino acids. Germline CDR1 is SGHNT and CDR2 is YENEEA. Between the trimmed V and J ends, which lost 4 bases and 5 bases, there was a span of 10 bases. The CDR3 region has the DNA TGTGCCAGCAGCTCGCTGGGGCAAGATACGCAGTATTTT. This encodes CASSSLGQDTQYF.

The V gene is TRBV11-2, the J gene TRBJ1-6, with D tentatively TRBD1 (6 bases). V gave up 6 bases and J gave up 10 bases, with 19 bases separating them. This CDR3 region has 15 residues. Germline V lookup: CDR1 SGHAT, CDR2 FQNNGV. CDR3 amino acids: CASSPRGGGHSPLHF. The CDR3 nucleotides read TGTGCCAGCAGTCCTCGGGGGGGCGGCCACTCACCCCTCCACTTT.

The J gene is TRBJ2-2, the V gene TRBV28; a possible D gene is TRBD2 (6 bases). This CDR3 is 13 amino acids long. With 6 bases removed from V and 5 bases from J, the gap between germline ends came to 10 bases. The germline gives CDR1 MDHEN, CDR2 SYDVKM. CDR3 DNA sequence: TGTGCCAGCAGCCAGGCGGGGACCGGGGAGCTGTTTTTT. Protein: CASSQAGTGELFF.

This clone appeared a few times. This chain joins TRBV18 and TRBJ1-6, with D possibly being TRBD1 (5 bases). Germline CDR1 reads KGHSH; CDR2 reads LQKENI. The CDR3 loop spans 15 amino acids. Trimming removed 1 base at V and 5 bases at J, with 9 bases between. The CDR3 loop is CASSPRGADNSPLHF. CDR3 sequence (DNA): TGTGCCAGCTCACCACGTGGGGCGGATAATTCACCCCTCCACTTT.